One and the same sample provided the 30 T cell receptor beta chains below, sequenced in a study of shared clonotypes between healthy human individuals. Clones were sequenced by immunoSEQ multiplex PCR, and TCRdb holds only the in-frame ones, with some missing. The sample contains over a million clones, approximately 78% of which appear only once. Sequenced: memory CD4+ T cells from PBMCs. Noted subset: CD45RA-negative fraction. Every receptor here comes from a man aged 18 to 29 in good health. Some clones in this sample may be carry-over from other donors' samples.

J is TRBJ1-2 and V is TRBV7-2; 9 bases map to TRBD1. Germline V gives CDR1 SGHTA, CDR2 FQGNSA. CDR3 length equals 14 residues. Germline trimming cut 1 base from V and 6 bases from J; bases unmatched to any gene: 3. CDR3 protein: CASSLVWTGDGYTF. CDR3 nucleotides: TGTGCCAGCAGCTTAGTCTGGACAGGGGATGGCTACACCTTC.

About this clone: Other DNA variants within this sample encode the same CDR3. CDR3 residues: CASSLEAGQRDEQYF. The CDR3 DNA sequence: TGCGCCAGCAGCTTGGAGGCAGGGCAGAGGGACGAGCAGTACTTC. The chain joins TRBV5-1 to TRBJ2-7; D assignment may be TRBD1 or TRBD2 (5 bases each). Deletions cut 0 bases from V and 5 bases from J, with 15 bases between. The germline V gene encodes CDR1 SGHRS and CDR2 YFSETQ. The CDR3 contains 15 residues. Full variable domain (outside the CDR3, taken from reference TRBV5-1 and TRBJ2-7): KAGVTQTPRYLIKTRGQQVTLSCSPISGHRSVSWYQQTPGQGLQFLFEYFSETQRNKGNFPGRFSGRQFSNSRSEMNVSTLELGDSALYLCASSLEAGQRDEQYFGPGTRLTVT.

The J gene is TRBJ2-5, the V gene TRBV30; no clear D gene. The CDR3 runs 13 residues. The germline V and J ends were trimmed by 2 bases and 9 bases, with 16 bases remaining between them. Germline V lookup: CDR1 GTSNPN, CDR2 SVGIG (reference sequence). CDR3 region: CAWSPAAPVAQYF. For the CDR3, the DNA is TGTGCCTGGAGTCCCGCAGCCCCCGTGGCCCAGTACTTC.

V and J are TRBV9 and TRBJ2-2; unclear D gene. Germline V lookup: CDR1 SGDLS, CDR2 YYNGEE. V gave up 0 bases and J gave up 8 bases, with 5 bases separating them. The CDR3 contains 12 residues. The CDR3 region is CASSVDSGELFF. CDR3 coding DNA: TGTGCCAGCAGCGTAGATTCAGGGGAGCTGTTTTTT.

J is TRBJ2-2 and V is TRBV28, with 7 bases fitting TRBD2. The CDR3 contains 15 residues. The V gene's germline CDR1 is MDHEN and CDR2 SYDVKM. J was trimmed by 2 bases and V by 7 bases; bases with no gene match: 7. The DNA of the CDR3 is TGTGCCAGCACGTCGGGAGGCACCAACACCGGGGAGCTGTTTTTT. This translates into CASTSGGTNTGELFF.

This chain links TRBV10-3 with TRBJ1-2, with D hard to call. Trimming took off 6 bases at V and 1 base at J, with 21 bases between the two ends. Germline CDR1 reads ENHRY; CDR2 reads SYGVKD. The CDR3 spans 17 residues. This CDR3 reads CAIRQGKNGLLNYGYTF. CDR3 bases: TGTGCCATCAGACAAGGGAAAAACGGACTACTTAACTATGGCTACACCTTC.

V gene TRBV19 combines with J gene TRBJ2-2; perhaps TRBD2 as D (5 bases). CDR1 is LNHDA, CDR2 SQIVND, per germline (reference sequence). The CDR3 loop spans 17 amino acids. The V and J ends lost 1 base and 2 bases respectively, with 14 bases between them. The DNA of the CDR3 is TGTGCCAGTAGTATAGGAGGGTCGTACCGAAACACCGGGGAGCTGTTTTTT. Translation gives CASSIGGSYRNTGELFF.

This rearrangement joins TRBV7-6 to TRBJ1-1; D is unclear. The germline V and J ends were trimmed by 1 base and 6 bases, with 9 bases remaining between them. Germline V gene sequence: CDR1 SGHVS, CDR2 FNYEAQ. The CDR3 sequence is 13 residues long. The CDR3, as DNA: TGTGCCAGCAGCTTAGGGGCGCGGGCTGAAGCTTTCTTT. Amino acids: CASSLGARAEAFF.

The chain combines TRBV7-8 with TRBJ1-1; D not resolved. Germline V gene sequence: CDR1 SGHVS, CDR2 FQNEAQ. The CDR3 runs 16 residues. V lost 1 base and J 7 bases, leaving 19 bases between the germline ends. Here the CDR3 DNA reads TGTGCCAGCAGCTTAGGCCAAACCCTCCAGAGAAGTGAAGCTTTCTTT. Its translation is CASSLGQTLQRSEAFF.

V and J are TRBV7-3 and TRBJ2-3; D is unclear. The ends were cut back, 1 base at V and 6 bases at J, with 11 bases in the middle. Germline values: CDR1 SGHTA, CDR2 FQGTGA. The CDR3 consists of 14 residues. The CDR3 is CASSLNAHADTQYF. In nucleotides, the CDR3 is TGTGCCAGCAGCTTAAATGCGCACGCCGATACGCAGTATTTT.

The V and J genes are TRBV5-4 and TRBJ1-4, with D tentatively TRBD1 (6 bases). With 4 bases removed from V and 11 bases from J, the gap between germline ends came to 18 bases. Germline V gene data show CDR1 as SGHNT and CDR2 as YYREEE (reference sequence). The CDR3 spans 14 residues. CDR3: CASSQSPGEEKLFF. As DNA, the CDR3 is TGTGCCAGCAGCCAATCTCCAGGGGAAGAGAAACTGTTTTTT.

As to this clone: Different DNA sequences within this sample yield the same CDR3. This rearrangement joins TRBV9 to TRBJ1-1; D is ambiguous. The CDR3 extends over 13 amino acids. From germline, CDR1 is SGDLS and CDR2 YYNGEE. Trimming removed 0 bases at V and 1 base at J, with 4 bases between. The CDR3 sequence is CASSVDRNTEAFF. The DNA for the CDR3 is TGTGCCAGCAGCGTAGACAGGAACACTGAAGCTTTCTTT.

The rearrangement uses TRBV27 and TRBJ2-1, with D possibly matching TRBD2 (6 bases). V was pared by 5 bases and J by 7 bases, with 21 bases between. This CDR3 has 16 residues. Germline CDR1 is MNHEY and CDR2 is SMNVEV (reference sequence). The CDR3 DNA reads as TGTGCCAGCAGTCCCGACTGGGCGACTAGGAGGAATGAGCAGTTCTTC. Its translation: CASSPDWATRRNEQFF.

The rearrangement joins TRBV10-3 to TRBJ1-3; 9 bases align to TRBD1. The CDR3 loop spans 19 amino acids. Unmatched junction bases numbered 17, after V lost 8 bases and J lost 0 bases. Germline V gene data show CDR1 as ENHRY and CDR2 as SYGVKD. CDR3 DNA: TGTGCCATCGGTCCCGGGACAGGGTCCCGTTCCCTCTCTGGAAACACCATATATTTT. Translated, it gives CAIGPGTGSRSLSGNTIYF.

The chain carries TRBV29-1 and TRBJ2-1, with D perhaps given as TRBD1 or TRBD2 (5 bases each). The CDR3 covers 14 residues. Germline values: CDR1 SQVTM, CDR2 ANQGSEA. Trimming removed 4 bases at V and 6 bases at J, with 16 bases between. CDR3 in amino acids: CSVVRRGGLNEQFF. The CDR3 region has the DNA TGCAGCGTTGTGAGACGGGGCGGCCTCAATGAGCAGTTCTTC.

In regard to this clone: This same CDR3 is encoded by further DNA sequences in the sample. The J gene is TRBJ2-7, the V gene TRBV18, with 7 bases fitting TRBD2. The length of the CDR3 is 15 residues. Germline trimming cut 3 bases from V and 0 bases from J; bases unmatched to any gene: 5. CDR1 and CDR2 from the germline V gene are KGHSH and LQKENI. The CDR3 sequence: CASSPPSGSSYEQYF. The CDR3 nucleotides are TGTGCCAGCTCACCCCCTAGCGGAAGCTCCTACGAGCAGTACTTC. Filled out from reference TRBV18 and TRBJ2-7, the complete variable domain reads NAGVMQNPRHLVRRRGQEARLRCSPMKGHSHVYWYRQLPEEGLKFMVYLQKENIIDESGMPKERFSAEFPKEGPSILRIQQVVRGDSAAYFCASSPPSGSSYEQYFGPGTRLTVT.

CDR3 nucleotide sequence: TGTGCCAGCAGAGGAGGGGGCGCCGACGGCTACACCTTC. Residues: CASRGGGADGYTF. This chain links TRBV2 with TRBJ1-2, with 7 nucleotides matching TRBD1. Trimming cost V 6 bases and J 8 bases; bases outside gene matches: 9. Germline assignment: CDR1 SNHLY and CDR2 FYNNEI. This CDR3 is built from 13 residues.

The chain is built from TRBV7-9 and TRBJ2-7, with 8 nucleotides matching TRBD1. Germline CDR1 reads SEHNR; CDR2 reads FQNEAQ (reference sequence). The CDR3 covers 15 residues. Losses at the gene ends were 5 bases for V and 5 bases for J; bases not matched to a gene: 11. DNA of the CDR3: TGTGCCAGCAGCCTATTCTCGGACAGGGCCCACGAGCAGTACTTC. Its translation: CASSLFSDRAHEQYF.

The chain joins TRBV2 to TRBJ2-1, with D uncertain. This CDR3 spans 14 amino acids. The germline V and J ends were trimmed by 3 bases and 3 bases, with 9 bases remaining between them. Per germline, CDR1 SNHLY and CDR2 FYNNEI. CDR3 loop: CASSDRSIYNEQFF. The DNA for the CDR3 is TGTGCCAGCAGTGACAGATCGATCTACAATGAGCAGTTCTTC.

This clone was counted between two and nine times. This chain links TRBV6-6 with TRBJ2-1, with D possibly being TRBD2 (5 bases). The CDR3 has 16 residues. Germline CDR1 and CDR2: MNHNY and SVGAGI (reference sequence). Trimming removed 5 bases at V and 2 bases at J, with 16 bases between. The CDR3 DNA reads TGTGCCAGCAGTACCTGGGAAGCGGCAGCCTACAATGAGCAGTTCTTC. Translation: CASSTWEAAAYNEQFF.

This chain uses TRBV5-1 with TRBJ1-1, with D unresolved. The V end lost 3 bases, the J end lost 1 base, and 13 bases lay between the germline ends. Per germline, CDR1 SGHRS and CDR2 YFSETQ. The CDR3 is 15 amino acids. CDR3 residues: CASSSRPDWNTEAFF. The CDR3 DNA reads TGCGCCAGCAGCTCTCGCCCCGACTGGAACACTGAAGCTTTCTTT.

The chain is built from TRBV18 and TRBJ1-1; 10 bases match TRBD1. The CDR3 contains 16 residues. Per the germline V gene, CDR1 is KGHSH and CDR2 is LQKENI. Unmatched junction bases numbered 5, after V lost 3 bases and J lost 1 base. The CDR3 bases are TGTGCCAGCTCACCCGGGACAGGGGAAACGAACACTGAAGCTTTCTTT. This codes for CASSPGTGETNTEAFF.

This chain connects TRBV9 to TRBJ2-1; D is undetermined. This CDR3 is 15 amino acids long. V was trimmed by 0 bases and J by 2 bases, leaving 9 bases between them. Germline CDR1 is SGDLS and CDR2 is YYNGEE. The CDR3 is CASSVATGAYNEQFF. In DNA, the CDR3 is TGTGCCAGCAGCGTAGCCACGGGTGCCTACAATGAGCAGTTCTTC. The full variable domain, with the rest looked up from reference TRBV9 and TRBJ2-1, is DSGVTQTPKHLITATGQRVTLRCSPRSGDLSVYWYQQSLDQGLQFLIQYYNGEERAKGNILERFSAQQFPDLHSELNLSSLELGDSALYFCASSVATGAYNEQFFGPGTRLTVL.

This clone has a count of ten or more. The V gene is TRBV5-4, the J gene TRBJ1-3, with a tentative D call TRBD1 (5 bases). CDR1 SGHNT and CDR2 YYREEE come from the germline V gene (reference sequence). The CDR3 extends over 17 amino acids. V was shortened by 0 bases and J by 0 bases, with 13 bases between the two germline ends. CDR3 sequence: CASSLDGAAISGNTIYF. DNA for the CDR3: TGTGCCAGCAGCTTGGATGGGGCAGCTATCTCTGGAAACACCATATATTTT.

V usage is TRBV10-3 and J usage is TRBJ1-5; D is ambiguous. Germline lookup yields CDR1 ENHRY and CDR2 SYGVKD. V dropped 1 base and J dropped 5 bases, with 9 bases sitting between them. This CDR3 is built from 14 residues. The CDR3 DNA follows: TGTGCCATCAGTGAGTTGAGTGAGGATCAGCCCCAGCATTTT. This sequence encodes CAISELSEDQPQHF.

The rearrangement links TRBV7-8 to TRBJ2-3; 7 nucleotides line up with TRBD2. The J segment lost 4 bases and the V segment lost 4 bases, leaving 5 bases of the junction unmatched. Germline V gives CDR1 SGHVS, CDR2 FQNEAQ. This CDR3 contains 14 residues. The CDR3 sequence: CASSSAGRPDTQYF. Here the CDR3 DNA reads TGTGCCAGCAGCTCTGCCGGGAGGCCAGATACGCAGTATTTT.

This rearrangement joins TRBV6-5 to TRBJ1-2, with 8 bases identical to TRBD1. The J segment lost 6 bases and the V segment lost 0 bases, leaving 9 bases of the junction unmatched. The CDR3 totals 16 residues. Germline lookup yields CDR1 MNHEY and CDR2 SVGAGI. The CDR3 DNA reads as TGTGCCAGCAGTTACTCTTACAGGGGGGCCGTACATGGCTACACCTTC. It specifies CASSYSYRGAVHGYTF.

This clone was seen more than once but under ten times. The rearrangement joins TRBV5-4 to TRBJ2-3, with 8 bases fitting TRBD2. Germline CDR1 is SGHNT and CDR2 is YYREEE (reference sequence). The CDR3 length is 15 residues. V shed 0 bases and J 4 bases; nucleotides not matched to a gene: 4. Written as DNA, the CDR3 is TGTGCCAGCAGCTTGGGGGGACTAGTAGCAGATACGCAGTATTTT. This sequence encodes CASSLGGLVADTQYF.

The chain links TRBV10-3 to TRBJ1-5; D not certain. The germline V gene encodes CDR1 ENHRY and CDR2 SYGVKD. Trimming took off 8 bases at V and 11 bases at J, with 28 bases between the two ends. The length of the CDR3 is 16 residues. CDR3: CAIADLPPGRSGSQHF. CDR3 coding DNA: TGTGCCATCGCCGATTTACCTCCGGGCCGCAGCGGGTCCCAGCATTTT.

This chain uses TRBV5-4 with TRBJ1-1; 7 positions agree with TRBD1. Germline loops: CDR1 SGHNT, CDR2 YYREEE (reference sequence). The CDR3 runs to 16 residues. With 1 base clipped from V and 4 bases from J, the junction kept 10 bases outside the gene matches. This chain's CDR3 is CASSLSWQAGGTEAFF. The CDR3 bases are TGTGCCAGCAGCTTGTCATGGCAGGCAGGGGGCACTGAAGCTTTCTTT.